Following are 6 T cell receptor beta chains from one sample sequenced in a study of blood T cell repertoires in COVID-19. Assay: immunoSEQ multiplex PCR; the TCRdb copy retains only in-frame clones and omits some. The table has more than 250,000 clones, approximately 86% seen once. What was sequenced was peripheral blood. The receptors come from a man younger than 35 with active or convalescent COVID-19.

On this clone: One end of the junction does not line up with germline, which may come from a read error. The genes are TRBV15 and TRBJ2-5; unclear D gene. The CDR3 covers 13 residues. Germline values: CDR1 LNHNV, CDR2 YYDKDF (reference sequence). The CDR3 bases are TGTGCCACCAGCACTCCCATACGAGAGGCCCAGTACTTC. Translating it yields CATSTPIREAQYF.

V is TRBV6-4 and J is TRBJ2-2; unclear D gene. This CDR3 has 15 residues. V lost 6 bases and J 3 bases, leaving 14 bases between the germline ends. The germline V gene encodes CDR1 MRHNA and CDR2 SNTAGT. CDR3 DNA sequence: TGTGCCAGCAGAGATGGAGAGACGGACACCGGGGAGCTGTTTTTT. Translated, it gives CASRDGETDTGELFF.

CDR3 nucleotides: TGTGCCAGCAGCCCTGGTAGCCGGAATGAGCAGTTCTTC. Its translation is CASSPGSRNEQFF. The rearrangement joins TRBV7-2 to TRBJ2-1; D not resolved. This CDR3 has 13 residues. V lost 5 bases and J 7 bases, leaving 12 bases between the germline ends. Germline assignment: CDR1 SGHTA and CDR2 FQGNSA.

V and J are TRBV15 and TRBJ1-3; D not resolved. With 4 bases removed from V and 3 bases from J, the gap between germline ends came to 7 bases. Germline CDR1 is LNHNV and CDR2 is YYDKDF (reference sequence). The CDR3 runs to 13 residues. In DNA, the CDR3 is TGTGCCACCAGCACTATGAGTGGAAACACCATATATTTT. Translation: CATSTMSGNTIYF. Full variable domain (remainder filled in from reference TRBV15 and TRBJ1-3): DAMVIQNPRYQVTQFGKPVTLSCSQTLNHNVMYWYQQKSSQAPKLLFHYYDKDFNNEADTPDNFQSRRPNTSFCFLDIRSPGLGDTAMYLCATSTMSGNTIYFGEGSWLTVV.

The J gene is TRBJ2-5, the V gene TRBV5-1; perhaps TRBD1 as D (6 bases). This CDR3 spans 15 amino acids. Between the trimmed V and J ends, which lost 4 bases and 1 base, there was a span of 14 bases. The germline CDR1 and CDR2 sequences are SGHRS and YFSETQ. For the CDR3, the DNA is TGCGCCAGCAGCCCCAGACGGACAGCCCAAGAGACCCAGTACTTC. This translates into CASSPRRTAQETQYF.

The chain recombines TRBV7-9 with TRBJ2-2; D remains ambiguous. The CDR3 spans 12 residues. V was shortened by 8 bases and J by 2 bases, with 6 bases between the two germline ends. The germline V gene has CDR1 SEHNR and CDR2 FQNEAQ (reference sequence). The CDR3 loop reads CASGINTGELFF. The CDR3 nucleotides read TGTGCCAGCGGCATAAACACCGGGGAGCTGTTTTTT.